This entry is about one T cell receptor beta chain. The source of the sample is a study of blood T cell repertoires in COVID-19. The overall study: Both acute and convalescent COVID-19 samples were obtained from the United States, Italy and Spain. PBMCs, B-cell-depleted T cells, or T cells were the source of the cDNA or gDNA that made up the material.

Profiling relied on immunoSEQ multiplex PCR, and the TCRdb table lists in-frame clones only, not all of them. The table shows approximately 200,000 clones, with more than 75% occurring only once. The CDR3 length is 14 residues. The germline V gene encodes CDR1 LNHDA and CDR2 SQIVND (reference sequence). V lost 9 bases and J lost 0, with 9 bases in between. This TCR was recovered from a middle-aged man with active or convalescent COVID-19. The J gene is TRBJ1-6, the V gene TRBV19; unclear D gene. The sample comprised peripheral blood. CDR3: CASHSSSYNSPLHF. For the CDR3, the DNA is TGTGCCAGCCACTCTAGCTCCTATAATTCACCCCTCCACTTT.